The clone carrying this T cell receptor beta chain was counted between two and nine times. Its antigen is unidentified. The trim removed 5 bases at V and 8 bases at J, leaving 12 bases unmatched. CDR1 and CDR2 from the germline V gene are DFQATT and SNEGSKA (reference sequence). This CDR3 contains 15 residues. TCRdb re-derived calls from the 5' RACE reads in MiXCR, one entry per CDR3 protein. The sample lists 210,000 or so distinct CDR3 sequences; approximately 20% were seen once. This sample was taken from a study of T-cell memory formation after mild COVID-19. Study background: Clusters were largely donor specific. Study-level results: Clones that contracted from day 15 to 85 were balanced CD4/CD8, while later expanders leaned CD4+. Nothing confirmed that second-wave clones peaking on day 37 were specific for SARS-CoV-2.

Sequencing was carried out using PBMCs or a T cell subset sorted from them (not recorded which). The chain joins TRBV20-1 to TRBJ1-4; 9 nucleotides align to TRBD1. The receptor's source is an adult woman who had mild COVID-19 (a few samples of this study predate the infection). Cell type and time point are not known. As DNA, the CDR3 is TGCAGTGCTCCTAAATGGGGGACAGGGTTGGAAAAACTGTTTTTT. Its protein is CSAPKWGTGLEKLFF.